This T cell receptor (beta chain) is drawn from a study of shared clonotypes between healthy human individuals (TCRdb year 2020). Describing the broader study: The cohort comprised a couple of women and a few men aged 18 to 49 years. For each donor, CD4 naive and CD4 memory were each run on three plates, CD8 naive on two plates, and CD8 memory on one plate. Blood TCR repertoires of 5 or 6 healthy adults were deeply sequenced to estimate repertoire size and the extent of clonotype sharing between individuals. Libraries were prepared and TCR repertoires were sequenced by different laboratories using diverse techniques, in order to increase sequencing depth and limit assay-specific biases. Between about 0.8 and 8.9 billion PBMCs per donor were obtained by leukapheresis.

Trimming costs V 2 bases and J 0 bases, and their ends lie 11 bases apart. CDR3 length: 17 amino acids, cysteine to phenylalanine. The read is trimmed to its CDR3 DNA, 51 bases read in frame from base 1. The donors were healthy, HIV-negative adults with no recently reported acute infections or vaccinations. Every donor was a Caucasian adult living in Nashville, Tennessee, USA. Magnetic negative selection was used to enrich CD4+ T cells, after which naive cells were positively selected on CD45RA and the negative fraction became the memory subset. After blood collection by leukapheresis, PBMCs were isolated using Ficoll-Histopaque density gradient centrifugation and then cryopreserved in the vapor phase of liquid nitrogen. Analytical flow cytometry was used to check the purity and quantity of every magnetically sorted T cell population. Genomic DNA was isolated from each sorted fraction and quantified by UV absorbance on a Nanodrop 2000c.

Summary of the overall study and its limitations: Pairwise subsampling led to the expectation that sequencing depth would affect the degree of clonotype sharing among donors. Across a handful of donors, around 5.4% of naive CD4, approximately 3.6% of naive CD8, about 2% of memory CD4, and under 0.45% of memory CD8 clonotypes were shared. Naive subsets generally had larger estimated clonotype richness than memory subsets did. Sampling was limited to blood, and TCR repertoires in tissue likely differ from TCR repertoires in blood. Higher generation probabilities were observed for clonotypes shared by all four sorted-subset donors than for non-shared clonotypes. The genetic and exposure-history diversity represented was limited by the small number of donors. Even with the large sequencing depth, rarefaction of the sorted-subset datasets indicated that sequencing was incomplete.

Using the deep immunoSEQ assay, multiplex PCR amplified TCR CDR3 regions from genomic DNA. Extracted genomic DNA from each cell subset was spread evenly across all wells of several immunoSEQ 96-well plates, with each plate serving as a replicate. Each replicate PCR for sorted subsets received roughly 0.2 ug genomic DNA, equal to 28,000 or so T cell genomes. Purified libraries were measured with a Qubit 3.0 fluorometer, size-checked on a Bioanalyzer 2100, and measured again with the KAPA Library Quantification kit. A separate single-read 150-cycle Illumina NextSeq 550 flow cell was used to sequence each immunoSEQ 96-well plate. The original methods were these. Because the immunoSEQ output held only junctional sequences and lacked quality scores, the filtering could not match the filtering applied to full-length reads. To assign V/J genes and CDR3, sequences were annotated using PyIR, a Python wrapper for IgBLAST v1.9, with IMGT germline references. Reads were removed for weak V/J assignments (E-value above 1e-6), missing CDR3, stop codons, out-of-frame junctions, or ambiguous translated residues. A V3J clonotype was defined by an identical inferred V gene, J gene, and CDR3 amino acid sequence. Percentage overlap between repertoires was computed as shared unique clonotypes divided by the size of the smaller repertoire. Repertoire richness was assessed with RTK rarefaction, the Chao1 estimator, and Recon v2.1 estimates of unobserved clonotypes. Generation probabilities were computed with OLGA for all TCRbeta clonotypes obtained by the gDNA method from a few donors. TCRdb's version of the immuneACCESS table is confined to in-frame rearrangements and falls short of the full clone set. An unresolved V gene accounts for under half of the shortfall where checked; the remainder is of unknown origin. From that table come the V and J calls and clone size; the DNA was used to work out D and trimming. Within this sample are 2 million or so clones, with roughly 94% of them counted one time only. The leading ten clones occupy approximately 0.13% of the sample.

As regards this clone: The specificity of this receptor is unknown. Base qualities are not provided; no much larger clone lies one nucleotide away.

The specimen sequenced was naive CD4+ T cells sorted from blood. Per the publication, the cell subset or site label means: CD45RA+ positively selected. The rearrangement joined TRBV6-7 to TRBJ2-6; D gene: possibly TRBD2, on 5 matching bases. TRBV6-7 is flagged as an ORF with uncertain function. This receptor was taken from a man between 18 and 29 years old in good health. The base sequence is TGTGCCAGCAGTTACCCACTAGTTAGCTCTGGGGCCAACGTCCTGACTTTC. Translated, this is CASSYPLVSSGANVLTF.